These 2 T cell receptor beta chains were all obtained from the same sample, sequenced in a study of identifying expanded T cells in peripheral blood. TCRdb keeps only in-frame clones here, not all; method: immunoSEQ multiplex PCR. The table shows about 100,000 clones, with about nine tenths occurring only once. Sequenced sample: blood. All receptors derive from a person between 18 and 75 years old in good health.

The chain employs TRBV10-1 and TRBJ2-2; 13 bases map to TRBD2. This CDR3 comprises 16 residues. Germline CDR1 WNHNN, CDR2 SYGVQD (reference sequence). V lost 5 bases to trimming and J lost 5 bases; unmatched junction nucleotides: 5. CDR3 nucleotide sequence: TGCGCCAGCAGTAGGACTAGCGGGAGTCGAACCGGGGAGCTGTTTTTT. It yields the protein CASSRTSGSRTGELFF.

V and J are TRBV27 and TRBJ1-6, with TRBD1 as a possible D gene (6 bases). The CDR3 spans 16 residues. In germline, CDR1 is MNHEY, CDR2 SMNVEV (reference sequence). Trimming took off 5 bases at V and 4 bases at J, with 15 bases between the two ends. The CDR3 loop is CASSGEGGRYNSPLHF. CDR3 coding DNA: TGTGCCAGCAGTGGGGAAGGGGGGCGGTATAATTCACCCCTCCACTTT.